The 20 T cell receptor beta chains below were found in one sample sequenced in a study of T-cell memory formation after mild COVID-19. TCRdb re-derived calls from the 5' RACE reads in MiXCR, one entry per CDR3 protein. The sample includes 300,000 or so distinct CDR3 sequences, roughly 16% of them seen just once. Specimen: PBMCs or a T cell subset sorted from them (not recorded which). Receptor source: a man aged 18 to 29 who had mild COVID-19 (a few samples of this study predate the infection). Cell type and time point are not known.

The genes are TRBV10-3 and TRBJ2-5; TRBD1 is a possible D gene (5 bases). Trimming shortened V by 6 bases and J by 5 bases, and 13 bases separated the two germline ends. Germline CDR1 is ENHRY and CDR2 is SYGVKD. The CDR3 runs to 13 residues. Here the CDR3 reads CAIREVGVETQYF. The CDR3 DNA follows: TGTGCCATCAGGGAAGTAGGGGTGGAGACCCAGTACTTC.

The V call is TRBV11-2, the J call TRBJ2-7, with TRBD2 matching 12 bases. V was clipped by 3 bases and J by 3 bases; unmatched bases: 3. From germline, CDR1 is SGHAT and CDR2 FQNNGV. This CDR3 has 15 amino acids. CDR3 amino acids: CASSFTSGGFYEQYV. The DNA for the CDR3 is TGTGCCAGCAGCTTTACTAGCGGGGGGTTCTACGAGCAGTACGTC.

The CDR3 sequence: CASSFSPRGAKNIQYF. As DNA, the CDR3 is TGTGCCAGCAGTTTCAGCCCGAGAGGGGCCAAAAACATTCAGTACTTC. The V gene is TRBV12-3 or TRBV12-4, the J gene TRBJ2-4; D may be TRBD2 (5 bases). The CDR3 totals 16 residues. The germline V and J ends were trimmed by 3 bases and 1 base, with 13 bases remaining between them.

This clonotype was found a few times. The rearrangement uses TRBV6-2 or TRBV6-3 and TRBJ2-7; D is unresolved. Germline V gives CDR1 MNHEY, CDR2 SVGEGT. Trimming pared 4 bases from V and 4 bases from J, leaving 14 bases between. CDR3 length equals 14 residues. The CDR3, as DNA: TGTGCCAGCAGTTTCGCCGGGCTATCTTACGAGCAGTACTTC. It yields the protein CASSFAGLSYEQYF.

The chain has TRBV7-9 and TRBJ1-1; D call uncertain. The CDR3 is 13 amino acids. The germline V and J ends were trimmed by 7 bases and 4 bases, with 13 bases remaining between them. Germline CDR1 reads SEHNR; CDR2 reads FQNEAQ (reference sequence). CDR3 sequence reads: CASTPTRSTEAFF. The CDR3 coding sequence is TGTGCCAGCACCCCCACACGGTCCACTGAAGCTTTCTTT.

This clonotype was detected ten times or more. The rearrangement uses TRBV5-6 and TRBJ2-7, with 7 bases identical to TRBD2. This CDR3 has 15 amino acids. Germline assignment: CDR1 SGHDT and CDR2 YYEEEE. Trimming removed 2 bases from V and 4 bases from J; junction bases left unmatched: 9. In DNA form, the CDR3 reads TGTGCCAGCAGCTTTCTCACCCGGGGGGAGTACGAGCAGTACTTC. Its translation is CASSFLTRGEYEQYF.

The chain uses TRBV5-1 and TRBJ1-2, with 7 positions matching TRBD1. This CDR3 spans 16 amino acids. Per the germline V gene, CDR1 is SGHRS and CDR2 is YFSETQ. V lost 3 bases and J lost 3; bases outside the gene matches: 11. DNA for the CDR3: TGCGCCAGCAGCTCCCGGGGGTCGCAGGGGGACTATGGCTACACCTTC. It yields the protein CASSSRGSQGDYGYTF.

In this sample, this clonotype turned up a few times. J is TRBJ1-4 and V is TRBV14; 7 bases agree with TRBD1. The trim removed 2 bases at V and 7 bases at J, leaving 13 bases unmatched. The CDR3 has 17 amino acids. CDR1 is SGHDN, CDR2 FVKESK, per germline. The CDR3 nucleotides read TGTGCCAGCAGCCAACGAAGGGGGCTCCGCGGGGTTGAAAAACTGTTTTTT. As protein: CASSQRRGLRGVEKLFF. Looking up the rest from reference TRBV14 and TRBJ1-4 gives the full variable domain: EAGVTQFPSHSVIEKGQTVTLRCDPISGHDNLYWYRRVMGKEIKFLLHFVKESKQDESGMPNNRFLAERTGGTYSTLKVQPAELEDSGVYFCASSQRRGLRGVEKLFFGSGTQLSVL.

V is TRBV11-2 and J is TRBJ1-1; 7 nucleotides line up with TRBD1. J was trimmed by 0 bases and V by 8 bases; bases with no gene match: 9. The CDR3 runs 15 residues. Germline values: CDR1 SGHAT, CDR2 FQNNGV. CDR3 DNA: TGTGCCAGCCGCCAGGGGGTCAAGGTGAACACTGAAGCTTTCTTT. It translates to CASRQGVKVNTEAFF.

The table lists this clonotype with a few counts. The rearrangement joins TRBV7-9 to TRBJ2-7; TRBD2 matches at 7 bases. Germline lookup yields CDR1 SEHNR and CDR2 FQNEAQ (reference sequence). This CDR3 is built from 13 residues. With V trimmed by 4 bases and J by 3 bases, 3 bases remained unmatched. CDR3 protein: CASSWGGVYEQYF. The CDR3 region has the DNA TGTGCCAGCAGCTGGGGGGGAGTCTACGAGCAGTACTTC.

The table lists this clonotype with a few counts. The CDR3 nucleotides are TGCGCCAGCAGCCAACTACTGACAGGGATGGGAGAAAAACTGTTTTTT. Translating gives CASSQLLTGMGEKLFF. This sequence joins TRBV4-1 and TRBJ1-4; TRBD1 aligns across 7 bases. The trim removed 2 bases at V and 8 bases at J, leaving 11 bases unmatched. The CDR3 totals 16 residues. Germline V gene data show CDR1 as MGHRA and CDR2 as YSYEKL.

This clonotype ranks as medium-sized. The gene calls are TRBV7-9 and TRBJ2-4, with TRBD2 matching over 7 bases. Germline-derived CDR1 and CDR2 are SEHNR and FQNEAQ (reference sequence). This CDR3 is built from 15 residues. With 1 base clipped from V and 4 bases from J, the junction kept 4 bases outside the gene matches. CDR3 amino acids: CASSLVQRGKNIQYF. As DNA, the CDR3 is TGTGCCAGCAGCTTAGTGCAGCGGGGAAAAAACATTCAGTACTTC.

This clonotype was recorded a few times. The V gene is TRBV5-1, the J gene TRBJ2-1; D might be TRBD2 (5 bases). CDR1 SGHRS and CDR2 YFSETQ come from the germline V gene. The CDR3 covers 15 residues. V lost 4 bases, J lost 8 bases, and 19 bases lay in between. The CDR3 sequence: CASSDATTTWYEQFF. The DNA of the CDR3 is TGCGCCAGCAGCGACGCGACTACTACTTGGTATGAGCAGTTCTTC.

The table lists this clonotype with many counts. The chain uses TRBV12-3 or TRBV12-4 and TRBJ2-1; 7 bases align to TRBD1. The CDR3 spans 11 residues. The V segment lost 5 bases and the J segment 15 bases; nucleotides outside the gene matches: 7. The DNA of the CDR3 is TGTGCCAGCAGTACGACAGGGCTGGGGTTCTTC. As protein: CASSTTGLGFF.

V usage is TRBV2 and J usage is TRBJ2-7, with TRBD2 matching 10 bases. There are 15 residues in the CDR3. The V segment lost 6 bases and the J segment 2 bases; nucleotides outside the gene matches: 7. In germline, CDR1 is SNHLY, CDR2 FYNNEI. CDR3 protein: CASRALAGAAYEQYV. The CDR3 DNA reads TGTGCCAGCAGGGCCCTAGCGGGGGCCGCCTACGAGCAGTACGTC.

J is TRBJ1-5 and V is TRBV4-1; D possibly corresponds to TRBD1 (6 bases). CDR1 is MGHRA, CDR2 YSYEKL, per germline. This CDR3 contains 16 residues. V was shortened by 4 bases and J by 2 bases, with 15 bases between the two germline ends. In nucleotides, the CDR3 is TGCGCCAGCAGCCTCGTGGGGCCAGGGGGCAATCAGCCCCAGCATTTT. Translating it yields CASSLVGPGGNQPQHF.

The gene calls are TRBV4-1 and TRBJ1-1; D unresolved. V was shortened by 1 base and J by 5 bases, with 8 bases between the two germline ends. This CDR3 spans 13 amino acids. Per germline, CDR1 MGHRA and CDR2 YSYEKL. CDR3 coding DNA: TGCGCCAGCAGCCAAGCACGTCGAACTGAAGCTTTCTTT. Encoded protein: CASSQARRTEAFF.

The gene calls are TRBV28 and TRBJ2-4; D is unresolved. Germline values: CDR1 MDHEN, CDR2 SYDVKM. V lost 2 bases and J lost 3, with 5 bases in between. This CDR3 has 13 residues. CDR3 amino acids: CASSLSSKNIQYF. Here the CDR3 DNA reads TGTGCCAGCAGTTTAAGCAGCAAAAACATTCAGTACTTC.

The chain joins TRBV29-1 to TRBJ2-2; the D gene is possibly TRBD1 (7 bases). V lost 3 bases and J 6 bases, leaving 17 bases between the germline ends. Per the germline V gene, CDR1 is SQVTM and CDR2 is ANQGSEA. This CDR3 comprises 15 residues. This CDR3 is CSVEWGRGAPGELFF. The CDR3 DNA follows: TGCAGCGTTGAGTGGGGCAGGGGGGCCCCCGGGGAGCTGTTTTTT.

This clonotype appeared a few times. The chain links TRBV3-1 to TRBJ2-5; no firm D call. Germline CDR1 and CDR2: LGHDT and YNNKEL (reference sequence). The CDR3 covers 16 residues. The germline V and J ends were trimmed by 5 bases and 3 bases, with 19 bases remaining between them. DNA of the CDR3: TGTGCCAGCAGCTCGCTAGGTGCGACCGGCAAAGAGACCCAGTACTTC. As protein: CASSSLGATGKETQYF.